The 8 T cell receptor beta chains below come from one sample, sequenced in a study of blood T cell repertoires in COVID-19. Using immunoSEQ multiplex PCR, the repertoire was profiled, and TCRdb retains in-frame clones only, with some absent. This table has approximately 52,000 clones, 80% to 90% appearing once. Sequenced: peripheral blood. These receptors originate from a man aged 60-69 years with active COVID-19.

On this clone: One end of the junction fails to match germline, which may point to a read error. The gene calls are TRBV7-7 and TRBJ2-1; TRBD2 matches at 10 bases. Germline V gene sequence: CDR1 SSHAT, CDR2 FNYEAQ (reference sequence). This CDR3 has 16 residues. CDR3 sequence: CASSYQKREGDNEQFF. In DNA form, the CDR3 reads TGTGCTAGCAGTTATCAGAAGCGGGAGGGTGACAATGAGCAGTTCTTC.

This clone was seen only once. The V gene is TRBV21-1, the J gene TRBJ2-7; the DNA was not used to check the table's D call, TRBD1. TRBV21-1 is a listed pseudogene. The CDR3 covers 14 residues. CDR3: CASSKRGYPREQYF. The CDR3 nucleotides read TGTGCCAGCAGCAAAAGGGGATACCCTCGCGAGCAGTACTTC.

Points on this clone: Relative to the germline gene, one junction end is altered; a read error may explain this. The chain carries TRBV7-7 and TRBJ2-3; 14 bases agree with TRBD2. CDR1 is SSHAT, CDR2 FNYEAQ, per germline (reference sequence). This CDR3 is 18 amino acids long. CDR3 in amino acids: CASSPGLAGVGLTDTQYF. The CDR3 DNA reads TGTGCTAGCAGCCCGGGACTAGCGGGAGTAGGGCTCACAGATACGCAGTATTTT.

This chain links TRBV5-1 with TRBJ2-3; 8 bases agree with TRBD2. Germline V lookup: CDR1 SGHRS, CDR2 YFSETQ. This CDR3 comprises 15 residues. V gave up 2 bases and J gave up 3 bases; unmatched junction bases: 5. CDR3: CASSLNLAGTDTQYF. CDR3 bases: TGCGCCAGCAGCTTAAACCTAGCGGGTACAGATACGCAGTATTTT.

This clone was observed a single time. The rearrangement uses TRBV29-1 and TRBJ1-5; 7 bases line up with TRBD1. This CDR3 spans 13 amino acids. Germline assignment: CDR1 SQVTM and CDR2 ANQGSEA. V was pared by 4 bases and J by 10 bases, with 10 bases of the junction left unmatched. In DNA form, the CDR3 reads TGCAGCGTTGGTGAACAGGGGATTGGTCCCCAGCATTTT. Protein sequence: CSVGEQGIGPQHF.

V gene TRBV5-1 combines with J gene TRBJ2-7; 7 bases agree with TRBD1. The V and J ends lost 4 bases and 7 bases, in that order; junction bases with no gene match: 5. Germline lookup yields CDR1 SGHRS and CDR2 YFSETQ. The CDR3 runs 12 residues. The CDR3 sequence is CASSAGGREQYF. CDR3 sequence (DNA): TGCGCCAGCAGCGCAGGGGGTCGGGAGCAGTACTTC.

CDR3 sequence (DNA): TGTGCCAGCTCCGCTATTTTGATGGTAGCGGGACCGGTAAACGAGCAGTACTTC. It is translated as CASSAILMVAGPVNEQYF. The V gene is TRBV18, the J gene TRBJ2-7, with 8 bases matching TRBD2. With 6 bases clipped from V and 5 bases from J, the junction kept 21 bases outside the gene matches. Germline V CDR1 and CDR2: KGHSH, LQKENI. This CDR3 is 18 amino acids long.

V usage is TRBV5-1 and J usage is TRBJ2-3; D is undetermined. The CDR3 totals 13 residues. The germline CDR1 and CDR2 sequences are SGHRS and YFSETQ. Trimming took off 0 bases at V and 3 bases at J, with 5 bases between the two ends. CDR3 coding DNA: TGCGCCAGCAGCTTGGTCCCGACAGATACGCAGTATTTT. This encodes CASSLVPTDTQYF.